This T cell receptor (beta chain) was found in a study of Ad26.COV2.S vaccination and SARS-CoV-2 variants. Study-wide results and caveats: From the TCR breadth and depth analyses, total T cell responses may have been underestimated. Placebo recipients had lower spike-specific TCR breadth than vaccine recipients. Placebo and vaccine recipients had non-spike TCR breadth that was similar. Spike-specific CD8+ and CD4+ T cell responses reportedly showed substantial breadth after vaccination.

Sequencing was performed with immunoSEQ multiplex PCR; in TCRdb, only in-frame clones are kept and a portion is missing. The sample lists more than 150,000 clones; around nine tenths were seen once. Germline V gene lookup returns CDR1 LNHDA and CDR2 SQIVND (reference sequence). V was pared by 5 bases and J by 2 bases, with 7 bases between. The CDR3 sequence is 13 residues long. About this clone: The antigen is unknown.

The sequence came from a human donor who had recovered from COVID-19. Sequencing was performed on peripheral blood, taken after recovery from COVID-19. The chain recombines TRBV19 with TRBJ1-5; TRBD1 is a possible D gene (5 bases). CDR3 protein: CASSGAGNQPQHF. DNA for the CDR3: TGTGCCAGTAGTGGGGCCGGCAATCAGCCCCAGCATTTT.